Listed here is a single T cell receptor beta chain. Its antigen remains unidentified. Hyperthyroidism of Graves' type that showed no ophthalmopathy progression within 18 months was stable. The TCR beta CDR3 regions underwent amplification using RNA transcripts as the source. In the first-round RT-PCR of the TCR CDR3, the HTBI primer set was used. MiXCR, applied by TCRdb to the multiplex PCR reads, yields one record per CDR3 protein. The sample shows about 98,000 distinct CDR3 sequences, roughly 39% of them seen only once. CDR3 length: 12 residues. Trimming took 5 bases from V and 4 from J, leaving 8 bases between them. Germline CDR1 SGHTA, CDR2 FQGTGA. This sample was included in a study of T cells in Graves' hyperthyroidism and ophthalmopathy. Study observations and caveats: In the blood, most expanded thyroid clonotypes above 0.001 appeared as well. Prediction of ophthalmopathy progression came a median about 6 months pre-onset.

V and J are TRBV7-3 and TRBJ1-2; no reliable D call. Sequenced: peripheral blood or thyroid tissue (not recorded which). This TCR derives from a woman in her twenties or thirties with Graves' hyperthyroidism. In nucleotides, the CDR3 is TGTGCCAGCAGCCTACGAACCTATGGCTACACCTTC. Its protein product is CASSLRTYGYTF.